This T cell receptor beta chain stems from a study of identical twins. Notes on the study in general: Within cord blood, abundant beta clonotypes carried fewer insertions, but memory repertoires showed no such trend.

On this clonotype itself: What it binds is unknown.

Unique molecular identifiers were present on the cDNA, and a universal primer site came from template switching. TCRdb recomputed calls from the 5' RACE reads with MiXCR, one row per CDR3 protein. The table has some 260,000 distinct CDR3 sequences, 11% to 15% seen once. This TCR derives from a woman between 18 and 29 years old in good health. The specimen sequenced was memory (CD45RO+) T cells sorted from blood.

CDR3 nucleotide sequence: TGTGCCAGCAGCCCACCGAGGGTCCGGCTAGCGGGAGGACCCGAGCAGTACTTC. Amino acid sequence: CASSPPRVRLAGGPEQYF. The chain employs TRBV7-8 and TRBJ2-7; 11 bases map to TRBD2. The germline gives CDR1 SGHVS, CDR2 FQNEAQ. The junction had 18 bases not matched to a gene; V was cut back by 5 bases and J by 6 bases. The CDR3 contains 18 residues.